This T cell receptor beta chain was sequenced in a study of T cells in Graves' hyperthyroidism and ophthalmopathy. Those with hyperthyroidism were 18 to 65 years old, newly diagnosed, and ill for under 2 months. The PBMCs were taken from more than 8 ml of fresh peripheral blood. This clonotype was detected many times. The antigen is undetermined. Using RNA transcripts as the source, TCR beta CDR3 regions were amplified. The primer set for the first-round RT-PCR of the TCR CDR3 was HTBI. TCRdb called the multiplex PCR reads again in MiXCR, with one record for every CDR3 protein. The sample lists hundreds of thousands of distinct CDR3 sequences, approximately 14% seen once, with 4.5% to 6% in the top ten. Study-wide points: The model made its ophthalmopathy prediction, and onset followed a median 6.5 months later.

Source material: blood. This sequence originates from a woman aged 30 to 39 with Graves' hyperthyroidism that later progressed to Graves' ophthalmopathy.

CDR3 DNA sequence: TGCAGTGCTCGTATCCTAGCGGGAGATTTGGATACGCAGTATTTT. Translated: CSARILAGDLDTQYF. The chain recombines TRBV20-1 with TRBJ2-3; TRBD2 matches 10 bases. CDR1 DFQATT and CDR2 SNEGSKA come from the germline V gene (reference sequence). V was pared by 5 bases and J by 6 bases, with 11 bases of the junction left unmatched. The CDR3 has 15 residues.